This record looks at one T cell receptor beta chain sequence and its context. The antigen remains undetermined. The sample originates from a study of CD8 T cells in ankylosing spondylitis. Whole-study results and caveats: Disease-linked clones reportedly concentrated significantly in matched ankylosing spondylitis synovial fluid. Seemingly distinctive of ankylosing spondylitis blood was a TCR beta motif formed by eight highly homologous variants.

V was pared by 4 bases and J by 9 bases, with 11 bases of the junction left unmatched. Germline-derived CDR1 and CDR2 are MNHEY and SMNVEV (reference sequence). The CDR3 extends over 16 amino acids. Molecular-barcoded quantitative 5'-RACE produced these TCR beta libraries. MiXCR was run by TCRdb on the 5' RACE reads, yielding one entry per CDR3 protein. The sample gives about 200,000 distinct CDR3 sequences, around 13% of which show up once; 16% is in the top ten. The sequencing sample was made of blood, either unsorted or a sorted T cell fraction (not recorded which). This chain uses TRBV27 with TRBJ2-7, with 14 bases fitting TRBD2. This clonotype was sampled from a male donor with ankylosing spondylitis or in good health (not recorded which). The CDR3 region is CASSSGTSGSWVGQYF. Written as DNA, the CDR3 is TGTGCCAGCAGTTCCGGGACTAGCGGGAGTTGGGTCGGGCAGTACTTC.